This T cell receptor beta chain is from a study of vaccination effects on CD4 cells after COVID-19. On this clone itself: Its target is unknown.

Repertoires were generated with immunoSEQ multiplex PCR, while TCRdb's copy carries only in-frame clones and drops some. Of approximately 28,000 clones detected, roughly 80% appear once; the ten largest clones hold 5.8%. Points from the study as a whole: Limitations: small convalescent group and missing early post-infection timepoints.

Sequencing followed a ViraFEST assay step that expanded antigen-specific CD4+ T cells with viral peptide pools. Culture proceeded for more than nine days, and CD4+ T cells were then isolated. All study participants received two doses of BNT162b2 or mRNA-1273 vaccine. Nucleocapsid antibodies stayed negative before and after vaccination, showing no earlier SARS-CoV-2 infection. It was with 10 IU/ml IL-2 and 9.5 to 10 ug/ml peptides that some 1.9 million PBMC per well were cultured. V lost 0 bases, J lost 8 bases, and 13 bases lay in between. The CDR3 sequence is 14 residues long. CDR1 is GTSNPN and CDR2 is SVGIG in the germline V gene (reference sequence).

The sequencing here drew on CD4+ T cells from PBMCs cultured with SARS-CoV-2 spike peptides, taken after COVID-19 vaccination. The sequence was obtained from a human donor who received a COVID-19 vaccine. Some clones in this sample may be carry-over from other donors' samples. The chain carries TRBV30 and TRBJ1-4, with a possible D match to TRBD1 (5 bases). This CDR3 reads CAWSVEGVGEKLFF. The CDR3 DNA is TGTGCCTGGAGTGTGGAAGGGGTGGGAGAAAAACTGTTTTTT. Supplemented by reference TRBV30 and TRBJ1-4, the full variable domain reads SQTIHQWPATLVQPVGSPLSLECTVEGTSNPNLYWYRQAAGRGLQLLFYSVGIGQISSEVPQNLSASRPQDRQFILSSKKLLLSDSGFYLCAWSVEGVGEKLFFGSGTQLSVL.